This T cell receptor (beta chain) was sequenced in a study of shared clonotypes between healthy human individuals. Points from the study as a whole: Limited genetic and exposure-history diversity came from having few donors. Shared clonotypes: approximately 5% naive CD4, roughly 3.8% naive CD8, under 2.5% memory CD4, 0.4% memory CD8.

V was pared by 0 bases and J by 3 bases, with 6 bases between. The V gene's germline CDR1 is LGHNA and CDR2 YSLEER. The CDR3 contains 13 residues. Under the authors' procedure: Because ImmunoSEQ provided only junction sequences with no quality scores, the filtering differed. The assay was immunoSEQ multiplex PCR, and TCRdb's table has in-frame clones only and misses some. Clonal size and the V and J genes are those of that table, whereas D and trimming came from the DNA. The repertoire has 2 million to 2.5 million clones, approximately 94% of them found once; the top ten carry around 0.13%. Regarding this clone: Its antigen is unidentified.

The rearrangement links TRBV4-3 to TRBJ2-7; D ambiguous. This receptor was obtained from a man aged 18-30 years in good health. The sample consisted of naive CD4+ T cells sorted from blood. Subset noted: CD45RA+ positively selected. CDR3 nucleotides: TGCGCCAGCAGCCAAGATTTCGACTACGAGCAGTACTTC. Its translation: CASSQDFDYEQYF.